Listed below are T cell receptor beta chains from one sample, sequenced in a study of blood T cell repertoires in COVID-19. The assay was immunoSEQ multiplex PCR, and TCRdb's table has in-frame clones only and misses some. The sample has 150,000 to 200,000 clones, 70% to 90% seen once. Sequencing was carried out using peripheral blood. These receptors were taken from a human donor in a cohort sampled during active COVID-19. CDR3s include the opening cysteine and the closing phenylalanine or tryptophan. A D gene is named only where the DNA matches it firmly. The size field is filled for only some rows; it gives once, few, many or a size class.

clone_size d_call j_call v_call cdr3_nt cdr3_aa
NA NA TRBJ1-2 TRBV5-1 TGCGCCAGCAATCAGGGTGGCTATGGCTACACCTTC CASNQGGYGYTF
NA TRBD1 TRBJ2-3 TRBV23-1 TGCGCCAGCAGTCACCCGGGACAGGGTGAAGGCACAGATACGCAGTATTTT CASSHPGQGEGTDTQYF
once TRBD1 TRBJ1-6 TRBV18 TGTGCCAGCTCCGGACAGGGGGCAGAGAATTCACCCCTCCACTTT CASSGQGAENSPLHF
NA TRBD1 TRBJ1-1 TRBV6-1 TGTGCCAGCAGTGAATTCAGGGGGACGAACACTGAAGCTTTCTTT CASSEFRGTNTEAFF
NA NA TRBJ1-2 TRBV14 TGTGCCAGCAGCCGTGTCAGTGTGACAGCTAACTATGGCTACACCTTC CASSRVSVTANYGYTF
NA TRBD2 TRBJ2-7 TRBV6-1 TGTGCCAGCAGTGAAGTCGGGGGGGGCTCCTACGAGCAGTACTTC CASSEVGGGSYEQYF
NA TRBD1 TRBJ1-1 TRBV5-6 TGTGCCAGCAGCTCGACAGGGGGCATCACTGAAGCTTTCTTT CASSSTGGITEAFF
NA NA TRBJ1-6 TRBV27 TGTGCCAGCAGTTGGAAGCAGGGAGGGGAATCACCCCTCCACTTT CASSWKQGGESPLHF
NA NA TRBJ1-3 TRBV7-9 TGTGCCAGCGCTCCAGCCAGGGCGGCTGGAAACACCATATATTTT CASAPARAAGNTIYF
NA NA TRBJ2-2 TRBV5-3 TGTGCCAGAACCTCGACGACTTCCGGGGAGCTGTTTTTT CARTSTTSGELFF
NA TRBD1 TRBJ2-7 TRBV6-6 TGTGCCAGCAGAGGACAGGGGGCCTACGAGCAGTACTTC CASRGQGAYEQYF
NA TRBD1 TRBJ1-2 TRBV19 TGTGCCAGTAGTACGGACAGGGCCAGACGGGCCTTC CASSTDRARRAF
once TRBD1 TRBJ1-5 TRBV5-4 TGTGCCAGCAGCTCTCAGGGGGATCAGCCCCAGCATTTT CASSSQGDQPQHF
few NA TRBJ2-7 TRBV29-1 TGCAGCGTTGTTATCCCCTACGAGCAGTACTTC CSVVIPYEQYF
once NA TRBJ1-6 TRBV10-1 TGCGCCAGCAGGGAATACCTCGGACCCTTGGGAGGACCCCTCCACTTT CASREYLGPLGGPLHF
NA NA TRBJ2-1 TRBV4-1 TGCGCCAGCAGCCAATCTGTACGCGGCGGTAGCTCCTACAATGAGCAGTTCTTC CASSQSVRGGSSYNEQFF
NA TRBD1 TRBJ2-7 TRBV9 TGTGCCAGCAGCGCAAGACAGGGGGAAGGCGAGCAGTACTTC CASSARQGEGEQYF